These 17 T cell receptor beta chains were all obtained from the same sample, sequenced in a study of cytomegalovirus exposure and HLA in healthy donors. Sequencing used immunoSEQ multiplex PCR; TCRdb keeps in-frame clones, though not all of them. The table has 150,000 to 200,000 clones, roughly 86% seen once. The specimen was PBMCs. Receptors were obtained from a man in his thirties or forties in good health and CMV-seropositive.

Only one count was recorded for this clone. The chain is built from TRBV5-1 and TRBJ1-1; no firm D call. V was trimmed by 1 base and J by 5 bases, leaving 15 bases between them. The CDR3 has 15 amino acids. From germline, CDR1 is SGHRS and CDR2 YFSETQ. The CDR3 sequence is CASSLPRDRGTEAFF. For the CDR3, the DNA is TGCGCCAGCAGCTTGCCTAGGGATCGAGGGACTGAAGCTTTCTTT.

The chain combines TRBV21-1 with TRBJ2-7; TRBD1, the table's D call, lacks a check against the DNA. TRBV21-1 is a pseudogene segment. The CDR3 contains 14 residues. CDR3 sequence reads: CASSKWQGAYEQYF. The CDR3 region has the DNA TGTGCCAGCAGCAAGTGGCAGGGGGCCTACGAGCAGTACTTC.

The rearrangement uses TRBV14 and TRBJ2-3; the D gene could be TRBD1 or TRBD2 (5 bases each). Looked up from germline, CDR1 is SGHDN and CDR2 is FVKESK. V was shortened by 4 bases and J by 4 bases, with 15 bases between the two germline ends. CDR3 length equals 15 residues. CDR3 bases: TGTGCCAGCAGCCTTCTAGAGGGGTTGCCAGATACGCAGTATTTT. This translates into CASSLLEGLPDTQYF. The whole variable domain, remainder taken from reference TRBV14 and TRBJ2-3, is EAGVTQFPSHSVIEKGQTVTLRCDPISGHDNLYWYRRVMGKEIKFLLHFVKESKQDESGMPNNRFLAERTGGTYSTLKVQPAELEDSGVYFCASSLLEGLPDTQYFGPGTRLTVL.

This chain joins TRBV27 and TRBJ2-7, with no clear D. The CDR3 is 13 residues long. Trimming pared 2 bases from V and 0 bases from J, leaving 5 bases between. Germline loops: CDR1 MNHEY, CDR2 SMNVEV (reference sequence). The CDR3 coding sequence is TGTGCCAGCAGTTTACGGCCCTCCTACGAGCAGTACTTC. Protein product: CASSLRPSYEQYF.

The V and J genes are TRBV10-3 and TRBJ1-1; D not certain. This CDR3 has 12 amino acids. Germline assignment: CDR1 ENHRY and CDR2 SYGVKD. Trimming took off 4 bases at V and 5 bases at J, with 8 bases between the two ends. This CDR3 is CAISVEGTEAFF. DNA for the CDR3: TGTGCCATCAGTGTGGAAGGAACTGAAGCTTTCTTT.

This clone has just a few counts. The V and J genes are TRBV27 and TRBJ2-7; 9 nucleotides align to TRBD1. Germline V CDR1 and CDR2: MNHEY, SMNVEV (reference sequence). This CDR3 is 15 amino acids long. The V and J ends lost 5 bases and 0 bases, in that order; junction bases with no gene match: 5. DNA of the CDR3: TGTGCCAGCAGTAACAGGGGGCACAGCTCCTACGAGCAGTACTTC. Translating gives CASSNRGHSSYEQYF.

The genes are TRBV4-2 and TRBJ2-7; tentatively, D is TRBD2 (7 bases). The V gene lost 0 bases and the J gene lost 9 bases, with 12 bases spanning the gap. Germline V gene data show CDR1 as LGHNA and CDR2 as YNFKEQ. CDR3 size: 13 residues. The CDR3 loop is CASSQDYREGQYF. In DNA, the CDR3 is TGTGCCAGCAGCCAAGATTACAGGGAGGGGCAGTACTTC.

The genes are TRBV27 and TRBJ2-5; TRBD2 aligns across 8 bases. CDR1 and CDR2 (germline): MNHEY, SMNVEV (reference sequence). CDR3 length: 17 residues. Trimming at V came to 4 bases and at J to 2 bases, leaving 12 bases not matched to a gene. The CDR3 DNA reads TGTGCCAGCAGTTCAAACCGGGGGGGGAACCCACAAGAGACCCAGTACTTC. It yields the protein CASSSNRGGNPQETQYF.

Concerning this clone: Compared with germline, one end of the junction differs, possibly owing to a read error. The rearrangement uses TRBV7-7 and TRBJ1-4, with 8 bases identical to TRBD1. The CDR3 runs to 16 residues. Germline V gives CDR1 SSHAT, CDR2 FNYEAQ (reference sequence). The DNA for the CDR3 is TGTGCTAGCAGCTTAGTGGACAGGGAGGCTAATGAAAAACTGTTTTTT. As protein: CASSLVDREANEKLFF.

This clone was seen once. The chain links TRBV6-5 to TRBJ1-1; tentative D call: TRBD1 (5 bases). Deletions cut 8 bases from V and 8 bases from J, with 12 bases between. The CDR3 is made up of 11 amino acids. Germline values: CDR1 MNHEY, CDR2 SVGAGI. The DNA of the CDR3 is TGTGCCAGCGGGGGGTGGGACGAAGCTTTCTTT. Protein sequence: CASGGWDEAFF.

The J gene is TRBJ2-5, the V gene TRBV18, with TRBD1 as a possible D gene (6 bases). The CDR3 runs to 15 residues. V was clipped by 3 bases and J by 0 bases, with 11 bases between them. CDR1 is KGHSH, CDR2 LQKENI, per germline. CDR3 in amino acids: CASSPSRTDQETQYF. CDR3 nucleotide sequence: TGTGCCAGCTCACCGTCCCGGACAGACCAAGAGACCCAGTACTTC. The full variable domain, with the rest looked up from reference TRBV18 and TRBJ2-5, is NAGVMQNPRHLVRRRGQEARLRCSPMKGHSHVYWYRQLPEEGLKFMVYLQKENIIDESGMPKERFSAEFPKEGPSILRIQQVVRGDSAAYFCASSPSRTDQETQYFGPGTRLLVL.

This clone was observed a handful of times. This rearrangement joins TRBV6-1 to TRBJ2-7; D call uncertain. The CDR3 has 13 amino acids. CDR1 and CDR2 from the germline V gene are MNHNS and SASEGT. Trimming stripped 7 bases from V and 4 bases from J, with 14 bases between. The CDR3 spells CASNWAWGYEQYF. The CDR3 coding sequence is TGTGCCAGCAATTGGGCATGGGGTTACGAGCAGTACTTC.

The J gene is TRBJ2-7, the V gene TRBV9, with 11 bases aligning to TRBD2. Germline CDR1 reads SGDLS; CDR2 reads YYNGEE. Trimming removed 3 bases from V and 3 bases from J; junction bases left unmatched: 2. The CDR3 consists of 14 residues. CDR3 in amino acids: CASSALAGGYEQYF. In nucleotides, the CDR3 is TGTGCCAGCAGCGCCCTAGCGGGAGGCTACGAGCAGTACTTC.

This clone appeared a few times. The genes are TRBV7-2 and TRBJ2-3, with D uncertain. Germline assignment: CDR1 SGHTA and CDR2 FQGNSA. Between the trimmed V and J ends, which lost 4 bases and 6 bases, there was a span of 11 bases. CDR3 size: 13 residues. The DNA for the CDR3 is TGTGCCAGCAGCTCGATTCGGGCGGATACGCAGTATTTT. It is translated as CASSSIRADTQYF.

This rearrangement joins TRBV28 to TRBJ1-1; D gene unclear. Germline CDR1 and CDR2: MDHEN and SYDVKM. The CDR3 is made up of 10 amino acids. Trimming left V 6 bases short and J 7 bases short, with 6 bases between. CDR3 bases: TGTGCCAGCAGATGGGGTGAAGCTTTCTTT. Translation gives CASRWGEAFF.

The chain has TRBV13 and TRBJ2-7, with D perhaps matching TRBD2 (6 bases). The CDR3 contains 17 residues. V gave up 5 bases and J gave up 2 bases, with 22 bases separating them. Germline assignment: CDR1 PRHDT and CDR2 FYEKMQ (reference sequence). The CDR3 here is CASSPRARASSAYEQYF. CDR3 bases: TGTGCCAGCAGCCCCCGGGCACGGGCCTCTAGCGCCTACGAGCAGTACTTC.

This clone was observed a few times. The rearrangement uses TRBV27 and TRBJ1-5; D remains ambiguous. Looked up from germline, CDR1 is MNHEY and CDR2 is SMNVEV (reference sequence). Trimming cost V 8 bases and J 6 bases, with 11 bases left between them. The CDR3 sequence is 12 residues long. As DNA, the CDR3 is TGTGCCAGCTGGACCTGGGCTCAGCCCCAGCATTTT. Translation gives CASWTWAQPQHF.